Each of the 17 T cell receptor beta chains below was sequenced from the same sample in a study of shared clonotypes between healthy human individuals. Generated by immunoSEQ multiplex PCR, the TCRdb table keeps only in-frame clones and is missing some. The sample includes more than 1,200,000 clones, approximately 98.5% of them seen just once. The sequencing sample was made of naive CD4+ T cells sorted from blood. Indicated subset: CD45RA+ positively selected. Every receptor here comes from a man aged 30-40 years in good health.

The V and J genes are TRBV7-6 and TRBJ1-5; a possible D gene is TRBD1 (5 bases). Germline V CDR1 and CDR2: SGHVS, FNYEAQ. CDR3 size: 14 residues. Trimming removed 5 bases from V and 4 bases from J, with 12 bases in between. The CDR3 sequence: CASSRTGVNQPQHF. The CDR3 region has the DNA TGTGCCAGCAGCCGAACAGGAGTAAATCAGCCCCAGCATTTT.

This chain uses TRBV5-1 with TRBJ2-3; possible D gene TRBD2, 5 bases. This CDR3 spans 16 amino acids. Per the germline V gene, CDR1 is SGHRS and CDR2 is YFSETQ. V shed 2 bases and J shed 7 bases, with 20 bases lying between them. CDR3 DNA sequence: TGCGCCAGCAGCTTCCTTGTGGCGGGCCTCTCAAATACGCAGTATTTT. This codes for CASSFLVAGLSNTQYF.

The V call is TRBV5-8, the J call TRBJ1-1; no firm D call. The CDR3 length is 16 residues. CDR1 is SGHTS, CDR2 YDEGEE, per germline. V was trimmed by 0 bases and J by 4 bases, leaving 16 bases between them. CDR3 loop: CASSLVSPALGTEAFF. DNA of the CDR3: TGTGCCAGCAGCTTGGTATCGCCGGCCTTAGGCACTGAAGCTTTCTTT.

V gene TRBV9 combines with J gene TRBJ2-5, with D unresolved. The ends were cut back, 0 bases at V and 5 bases at J, with 17 bases in the middle. Germline V gene lookup returns CDR1 SGDLS and CDR2 YYNGEE. The CDR3 runs 16 residues. CDR3 nucleotides: TGTGCCAGCAGCGTAGGGGCAGACCATCGGTCGGAGACCCAGTACTTC. Translation: CASSVGADHRSETQYF.

The chain uses TRBV7-3 and TRBJ1-1, with D perhaps matching TRBD1 (6 bases). V was trimmed by 5 bases and J by 3 bases, leaving 10 bases between them. The CDR3 totals 13 residues. Germline V lookup: CDR1 SGHTA, CDR2 FQGTGA. CDR3 protein: CASSQEGDTEAFF. DNA for the CDR3: TGTGCCAGCAGCCAAGAGGGGGACACTGAAGCTTTCTTT.

The rearrangement links TRBV28 to TRBJ1-5, with 8 bases that match TRBD1. This CDR3 spans 15 amino acids. Per germline, CDR1 MDHEN and CDR2 SYDVKM. The J segment lost 7 bases and the V segment lost 5 bases, leaving 10 bases of the junction unmatched. The CDR3 sequence: CASSTQSGGGQPQHF. The CDR3 DNA sequence: TGTGCCAGCAGTACCCAATCAGGGGGCGGCCAGCCCCAGCATTTT.

V and J are TRBV28 and TRBJ1-5; D remains unclear. The CDR3 covers 15 residues. Germline CDR1 and CDR2: MDHEN and SYDVKM. V was shortened by 3 bases and J by 3 bases, with 12 bases between the two germline ends. In DNA, the CDR3 is TGTGCCAGCAGTTTTCAGCAGAACTACAATCAGCCCCAGCATTTT. It encodes CASSFQQNYNQPQHF. The whole variable domain, filled in from reference TRBV28 and TRBJ1-5, reads DVKVTQSSRYLVKRTGEKVFLECVQDMDHENMFWYRQDPGLGLRLIYFSYDVKMKEKGDIPEGYSVSREKKERFSLILESASTNQTSMYLCASSFQQNYNQPQHFGDGTRLSIL.

This rearrangement joins TRBV5-5 to TRBJ1-4; D is ambiguous. This CDR3 is 13 amino acids long. Trimming left V 4 bases short and J 8 bases short, with 12 bases between. CDR1 is SGHKS and CDR2 is YYEKEE in the germline V gene (reference sequence). CDR3 DNA sequence: TGTGCCAGCAGCGCCTCGCTGGGAGAAAAACTGTTTTTT. This translates into CASSASLGEKLFF.

The rearrangement joins TRBV6-5 to TRBJ2-7, with a possible D match to TRBD1 (7 bases). The CDR3 loop spans 13 amino acids. Germline CDR1 is MNHEY and CDR2 is SVGAGI. With 8 bases removed from V and 4 bases from J, the gap between germline ends came to 15 bases. CDR3 DNA sequence: TGTGCCAGCGGTACAGGGGCGGGGTACGAGCAGTACTTC. Translating gives CASGTGAGYEQYF.

V gene TRBV10-3 combines with J gene TRBJ2-7; TRBD2 aligns across 14 bases. CDR3 length equals 18 residues. CDR1 is ENHRY and CDR2 is SYGVKD in the germline V gene. V was clipped by 2 bases and J by 4 bases; unmatched bases: 10. CDR3 nucleotide sequence: TGTGCCATCAGTGAGCCGGGACTAGCGGGAGTCCCGGTTTACGAGCAGTACTTC. Translating it yields CAISEPGLAGVPVYEQYF.

J is TRBJ2-2 and V is TRBV5-4, with 9 bases aligning to TRBD1. J was trimmed by 8 bases and V by 0 bases; bases with no gene match: 8. Germline CDR1 is SGHNT and CDR2 is YYREEE (reference sequence). The CDR3 contains 16 residues. The CDR3 sequence: CASSLGGQGEQGELFF. CDR3 nucleotides: TGTGCCAGCAGCTTGGGGGGACAGGGAGAACAGGGGGAGCTGTTTTTT.

The rearrangement uses TRBV5-5 and TRBJ2-1; D unresolved. Germline values: CDR1 SGHKS, CDR2 YYEKEE (reference sequence). Trimming took 0 bases from V and 4 from J, leaving 5 bases between them. CDR3 length equals 13 residues. The CDR3 loop reads CASSLAIYNEQFF. The CDR3 DNA is TGTGCCAGCAGCTTGGCCATTTACAATGAGCAGTTCTTC.

The rearrangement uses TRBV30 and TRBJ2-5, with 11 bases fitting TRBD2. CDR3 size: 15 residues. Germline CDR1 and CDR2: GTSNPN and SVGIG (reference sequence). V shed 3 bases, J shed 2 bases, and the junction held 5 bases outside the gene matches. CDR3 nucleotide sequence: TGTGCCTGGAGGACCGGGACTAGCGGTCAAGAGACCCAGTACTTC. Translation gives CAWRTGTSGQETQYF. The variable domain in full, completed from reference TRBV30 and TRBJ2-5, reads SQTIHQWPATLVQPVGSPLSLECTVEGTSNPNLYWYRQAAGRGLQLLFYSVGIGQISSEVPQNLSASRPQDRQFILSSKKLLLSDSGFYLCAWRTGTSGQETQYFGPGTRLLVL.

CDR3 region: CASSPPQIDNYGYTF. The CDR3 region has the DNA TGTGCCAGCAGCCCTCCCCAGATAGACAACTATGGCTACACCTTC. The J gene is TRBJ1-2, the V gene TRBV9; D gene ambiguous. The V end was cut by 4 bases, the J end by 2 bases, with 15 bases between. Germline V CDR1 and CDR2: SGDLS, YYNGEE. The CDR3 runs to 15 residues.

The chain employs TRBV18 and TRBJ2-2, with a tentative D call TRBD2 (5 bases). The CDR3 has 15 residues. Trimming shortened V by 2 bases and J by 2 bases, and 9 bases separated the two germline ends. Germline CDR1 is KGHSH and CDR2 is LQKENI. The CDR3 region has the DNA TGTGCCAGCTCACCAGGTGGACTTAACACCGGGGAGCTGTTTTTT. Translated, it gives CASSPGGLNTGELFF.

V usage is TRBV28 and J usage is TRBJ2-3; D not resolved. V was pared by 2 bases and J by 2 bases, with 8 bases between. The CDR3 is 14 residues long. Germline V CDR1 and CDR2: MDHEN, SYDVKM. DNA of the CDR3: TGTGCCAGCAGTTTAGTTGCTGCCACAGATACGCAGTATTTT. It translates to CASSLVAATDTQYF.

J is TRBJ2-7 and V is TRBV29-1; D may match TRBD1 or TRBD2 (5 bases each). V was shortened by 7 bases and J by 6 bases, with 16 bases between the two germline ends. Germline CDR1 reads SQVTM; CDR2 reads ANQGSEA. The CDR3 is made up of 12 amino acids. The CDR3 nucleotides are TGCAGCGCCGGCCTGGGGACGTCCGAGCAGTACTTC. The encoded protein is CSAGLGTSEQYF.